This T cell receptor (beta chain) is drawn from a study of blood T cell repertoires in COVID-19. In the study overall: From T cells, B-cell-depleted T cells, or PBMCs came the material, which was cDNA or gDNA.

This clone has a handful of counts. Sequencing used immunoSEQ multiplex PCR; TCRdb keeps in-frame clones, though not all of them. The sample has about 180,000 clones, 86% seen once; the top ten hold 7.5% to 10%. Germline V gene lookup returns CDR1 LNHDA and CDR2 SQIVND (reference sequence). After removal of 4 bases from V and 0 bases from J, the junction contained 9 bases not matched to a gene. CDR3 length: 16 residues. Material for sequencing was PBMCs or T cells enriched from blood (not recorded which). The chain couples TRBV19 to TRBJ2-7; 7 nucleotides align to TRBD1. The receptor comes from a woman younger than 45 who had recovered from COVID-19. Here the CDR3 reads CASSREHPGGSYEQYF. In nucleotides, the CDR3 is TGTGCCAGTAGTAGGGAACACCCAGGGGGCTCCTACGAGCAGTACTTC.